This T cell receptor beta chain was observed in a study of shared clonotypes between healthy human individuals. Sequencing used immunoSEQ multiplex PCR; TCRdb keeps in-frame clones, though not all of them. The table has more than 1,200,000 clones, 98% seen once. As regards this clone: Its antigen is not identified.

Study-level findings and limits: Memory subsets generally showed lower estimated richness than naive subsets.

V was clipped by 0 bases and J by 13 bases, with 12 bases between them. Germline V lookup: CDR1 MGHRA, CDR2 YSYEKL. The CDR3 is 12 residues long. The receptor was isolated from a man aged 25 to 40 in good health. The chain is built from TRBV4-1 and TRBJ1-1; D is undetermined. The sequencing input was naive CD4+ T cells sorted from blood. Subset indicated: CD45RA+ positively selected. The CDR3 DNA reads TGCGCCAGCAGCCAAGATGGCGAATTTGGTTTCTTT. It specifies CASSQDGEFGFF.